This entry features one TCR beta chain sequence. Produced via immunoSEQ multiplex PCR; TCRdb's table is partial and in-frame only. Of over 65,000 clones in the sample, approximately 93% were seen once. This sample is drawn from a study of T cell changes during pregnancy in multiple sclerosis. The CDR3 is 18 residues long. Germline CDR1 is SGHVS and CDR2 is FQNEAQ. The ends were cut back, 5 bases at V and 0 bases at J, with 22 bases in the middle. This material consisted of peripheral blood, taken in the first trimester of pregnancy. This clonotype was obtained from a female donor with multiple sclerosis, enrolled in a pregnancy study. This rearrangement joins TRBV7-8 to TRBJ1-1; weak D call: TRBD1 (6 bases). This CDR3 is CASSPPGHVYQMNTEAFF. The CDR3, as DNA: TGTGCCAGCAGCCCCCCGGGACACGTTTATCAGATGAACACTGAAGCTTTCTTT.